This T cell receptor beta chain was documented in a study of Ad26.COV2.S vaccination and SARS-CoV-2 variants. Generated by immunoSEQ multiplex PCR, the TCRdb table keeps only in-frame clones and is missing some. The data show 320,000 or so clones, about 90% seen once. Treatment indicated: approximately 18 received Ad26.COV2.S at low or high dose, single or two shots; about 5 received placebo; per-sample allocation not given. At day 63 after the first vaccine or placebo injection, samples were drawn. Germline trimming cut 3 bases from V and 5 bases from J; bases unmatched to any gene: 3. The CDR3 length is 14 residues. The V gene's germline CDR1 is SEHNR and CDR2 FQNEAQ (reference sequence).

This sequence joins TRBV7-9 and TRBJ2-4, with TRBD1 matching over 8 bases. The TCR was taken from a person aged 18 to 65 who received the Ad26.COV2.S COVID-19 vaccine or a placebo. The specimen comprised peripheral blood, sampled in a trial of Ad26.COV2.S vaccine versus placebo. CDR3 region: CASSLTDRENIQYF. CDR3 bases: TGTGCCAGCAGCTTGACGGACAGGGAAAACATTCAGTACTTC.